This T cell receptor beta chain was sequenced during a study of T cell responses to AZD1222 COVID-19 vaccine. Generated by immunoSEQ multiplex PCR, the TCRdb table keeps only in-frame clones and is missing some. The sample carries about 170,000 clones, about nine tenths recorded once. The CDR3 spans 14 residues. CDR1 LNHDA and CDR2 SQIVND come from the germline V gene (reference sequence). The V gene end was trimmed by 4 bases and the J gene end by 1 base; junction bases not matched to a gene: 2. The sample here was peripheral blood, taken on day 0 of AZD1222 vaccination. This TCR was recovered from an adult in good health. The J gene is TRBJ1-1, the V gene TRBV19; 8 positions match TRBD1. The DNA of the CDR3 is TGTGCCAGTAGTAACGGACAGGGGAACACTGAAGCTTTCTTT. Protein sequence: CASSNGQGNTEAFF.